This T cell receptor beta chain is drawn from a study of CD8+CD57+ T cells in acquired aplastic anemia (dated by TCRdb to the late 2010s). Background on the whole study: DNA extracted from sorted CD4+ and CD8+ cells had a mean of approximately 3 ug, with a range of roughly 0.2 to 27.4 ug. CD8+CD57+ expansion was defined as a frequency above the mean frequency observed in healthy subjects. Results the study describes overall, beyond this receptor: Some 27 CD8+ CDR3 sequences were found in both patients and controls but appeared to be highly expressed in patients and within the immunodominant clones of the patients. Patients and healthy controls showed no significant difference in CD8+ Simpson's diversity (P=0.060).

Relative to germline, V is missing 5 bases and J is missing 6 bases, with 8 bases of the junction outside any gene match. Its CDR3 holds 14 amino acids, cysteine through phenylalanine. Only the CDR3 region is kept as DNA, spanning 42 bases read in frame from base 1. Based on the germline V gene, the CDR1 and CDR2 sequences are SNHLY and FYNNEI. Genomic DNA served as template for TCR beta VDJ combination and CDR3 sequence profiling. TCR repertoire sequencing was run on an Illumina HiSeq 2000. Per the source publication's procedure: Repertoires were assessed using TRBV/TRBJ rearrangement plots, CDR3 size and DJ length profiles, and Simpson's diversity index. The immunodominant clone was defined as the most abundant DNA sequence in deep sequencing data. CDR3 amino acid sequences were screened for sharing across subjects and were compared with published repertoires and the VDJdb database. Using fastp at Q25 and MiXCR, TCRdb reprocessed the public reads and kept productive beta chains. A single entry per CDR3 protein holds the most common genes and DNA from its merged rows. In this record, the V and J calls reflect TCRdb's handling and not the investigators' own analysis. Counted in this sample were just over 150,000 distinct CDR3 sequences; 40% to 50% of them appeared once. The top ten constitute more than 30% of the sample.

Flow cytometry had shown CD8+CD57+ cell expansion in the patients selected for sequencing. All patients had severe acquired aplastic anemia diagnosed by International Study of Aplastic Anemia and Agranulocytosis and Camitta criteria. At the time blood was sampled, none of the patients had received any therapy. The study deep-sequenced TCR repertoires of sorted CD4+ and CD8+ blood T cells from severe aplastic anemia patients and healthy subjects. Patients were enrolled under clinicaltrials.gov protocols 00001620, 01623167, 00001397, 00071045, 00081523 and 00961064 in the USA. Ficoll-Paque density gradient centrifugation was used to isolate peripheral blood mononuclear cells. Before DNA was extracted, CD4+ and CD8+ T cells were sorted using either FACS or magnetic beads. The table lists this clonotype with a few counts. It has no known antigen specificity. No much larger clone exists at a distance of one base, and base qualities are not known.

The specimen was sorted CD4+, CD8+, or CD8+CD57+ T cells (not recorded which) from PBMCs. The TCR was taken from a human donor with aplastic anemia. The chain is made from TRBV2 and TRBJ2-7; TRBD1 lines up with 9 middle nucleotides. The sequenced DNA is TGTGCCAGCAGTCCTGGGACAGGGTCCCTCGAGCAGTACTTC. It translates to CASSPGTGSLEQYF.